This T cell receptor beta chain was identified during a study of shared clonotypes between healthy human individuals. The wider study: CD8 memory received one plate per donor, CD8 naive two, CD4 memory three and CD4 naive three. Study-wide findings and caveats: Non-shared clonotypes had lower generation probabilities than those shared by all four donors.

Concerning this clone itself: Its antigen remains unidentified. One end of the junction fails to match germline, which may point to a read error.

It was across several immunoSEQ plates that each subset's genomic DNA was evenly split. The protocol was immunoSEQ multiplex PCR, while the TCRdb copy is restricted to in-frame clones and leaves out a portion. The sample has roughly 1,800,000 clones; less than 95% are singletons. Germline CDR1 and CDR2: MRHNA and SNTAGT. The CDR3 has 12 amino acids. The naive CD8 population came from CD45RO-negative cells selected for CCR7, without terminally differentiated effector memory CD45RA+ cells. The clonotype originates from a man between 18 and 35 years old in good health. V is TRBV6-4 and J is TRBJ2-7; 9 bases agree with TRBD1. The sample was naive CD8+ T cells sorted from blood. The CDR3 region has the DNA TGTGCCAGCAGTGATACCGGGACAGGGTTCTCCTTC. Protein product: CASSDTGTGFSF.